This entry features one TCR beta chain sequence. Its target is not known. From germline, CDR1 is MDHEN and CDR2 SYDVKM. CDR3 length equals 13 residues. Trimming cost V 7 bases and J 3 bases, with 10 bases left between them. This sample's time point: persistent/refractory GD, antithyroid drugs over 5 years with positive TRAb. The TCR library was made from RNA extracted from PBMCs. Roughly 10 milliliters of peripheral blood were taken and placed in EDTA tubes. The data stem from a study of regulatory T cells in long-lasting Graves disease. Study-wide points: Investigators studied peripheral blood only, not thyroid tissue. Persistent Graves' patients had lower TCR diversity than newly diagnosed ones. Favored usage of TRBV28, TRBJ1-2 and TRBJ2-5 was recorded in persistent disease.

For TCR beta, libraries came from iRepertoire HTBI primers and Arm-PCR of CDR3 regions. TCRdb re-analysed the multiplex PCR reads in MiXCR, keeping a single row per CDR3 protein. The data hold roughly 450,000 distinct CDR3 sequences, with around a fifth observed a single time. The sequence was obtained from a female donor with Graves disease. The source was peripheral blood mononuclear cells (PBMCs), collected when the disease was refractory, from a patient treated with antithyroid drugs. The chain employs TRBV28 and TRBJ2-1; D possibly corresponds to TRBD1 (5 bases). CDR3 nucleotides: TGTGCCAGCATTGACAGCCTCTACAATGAGCAGTTCTTC. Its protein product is CASIDSLYNEQFF.